These T cell receptor beta chains were read from a single sample in a study of T-cell reconstitution after alpha-beta-depleted transplantation in children. TCRdb used MiXCR to reprocess the PCR reads, holding one entry per CDR3 protein. The sample records over 200,000 distinct CDR3 sequences, approximately 8.4% being singletons. The specimen comprised PBMCs, mostly from graft donor cells, sampled 360 days after TCRalphabeta/CD19-depleted stem cell transplant. These receptors all stem from a male patient aged 2-15 years who had a stem cell transplant for acute myeloid leukemia, so the T cells may come from the graft donor. CDR3s include the opening cysteine and the closing phenylalanine or tryptophan. A D gene is named only where the DNA matches it firmly. The size of a clone is reported for some rows only, either as once, few or many, or as a class for expanded clones.

V,size,J,D,DNA,CDR3
TRBV5-1,-,TRBJ2-5,TRBD2,TGCGCCAGCAGCCCGGGACTAGCGGAGAAAGAGACCCAGTACTTC,CASSPGLAEKETQYF
TRBV24-1,many,TRBJ2-3,-,TGTGCCACCAGTGATCCCGGAGCCACAGATACGCAGTATTTT,CATSDPGATDTQYF
TRBV12-3/TRBV12-4,few,TRBJ2-3,TRBD2,TGTGCCAGCAGTTTAAGGGGACTAGCCCTTCTACAGGGCACAGATACGCAGTATTTT,CASSLRGLALLQGTDTQYF
TRBV7-3,many,TRBJ1-2,-,TGTGCCAGCAGCCCGGACAGCAACTATGGCTACACCTTC,CASSPDSNYGYTF
TRBV20-1,many,TRBJ2-3,TRBD2,TGCAGTGCTGGACTAGTAAACCTCGCAGATACGCAGTATTTT,CSAGLVNLADTQYF
TRBV6-2/TRBV6-3,few,TRBJ2-5,-,TGTGCCAGCGACCTTGAGTTTGGGTTGACGCCCAATCAAGAGACCCAGTACTTC,CASDLEFGLTPNQETQYF
TRBV12-3/TRBV12-4,many,TRBJ2-2,TRBD2,TGTGCCAGCTGCACTAGCGGAACGAACACCGGGGAGCTGTTTTTT,CASCTSGTNTGELFF
TRBV20-1,few,TRBJ1-2,TRBD1,TGCAGTGCTACTCAGGGGGCCGGGGGCTACACCTTC,CSATQGAGGYTF
TRBV18,-,TRBJ2-7,-,TGTGCCAGCTCACCGTCTACTGATGAGCAGTACTTC,CASSPSTDEQYF
TRBV20-1,-,TRBJ2-5,TRBD2,TGCAGTGTTCAGAGGGGACTAGCGGGAGCTGAGACCCAGTACTTC,CSVQRGLAGAETQYF
TRBV5-1,many,TRBJ2-6,-,TGCGCCAGCAGCTTAGACTTGTCTGGGGCCAACGTCCTGACTTTC,CASSLDLSGANVLTF
TRBV7-8,few,TRBJ2-3,TRBD2,TGTGCCAGCAGCCACGGGGGGGATACGCAGTATTTT,CASSHGGDTQYF
TRBV27,-,TRBJ2-7,TRBD1,TGTGCCAGCAGTCCTGACAGGGCTGCGTCCTACGAGCAGTACTTC,CASSPDRAASYEQYF
TRBV7-8,many,TRBJ1-1,-,TGTGCCAGCAGCTTAGTTCTCGGGAACACTGAAGCTTTCTTT,CASSLVLGNTEAFF
TRBV28,-,TRBJ2-5,-,TGTGCCAGCAGTTCACAGGGGGGGCCGCAAGAGACCCAGTACTTC,CASSSQGGPQETQYF
TRBV20-1,few,TRBJ2-3,-,TGCAGTGCTCCTAGCGCGGGAACAGATACGCAGTATTTT,CSAPSAGTDTQYF
TRBV20-1,many,TRBJ1-1,TRBD1,TGCAGTGCCCTCAGGACCGGGACAGAAAACACTGAAGCTTTCTTT,CSALRTGTENTEAFF
TRBV5-1,few,TRBJ2-7,-,TGCGCCAGCTGCTTTAACAGCGTTTCCTACGAGCAGTACTTC,CASCFNSVSYEQYF
TRBV14,few,TRBJ2-5,-,TGTGCCAGCAGCCCGCGCTCGTGGAGAGAGACCCAGTACTTC,CASSPRSWRETQYF
TRBV27,many,TRBJ2-1,-,TGTGCCAGCAGTTTAATAGGTGGTGAGCAGTTCTTC,CASSLIGGEQFF
TRBV20-1,-,TRBJ2-1,-,TGCAGTGCTAGCAACACGGAGGGGGGGCTATACAATGAGCAGTTCTTC,CSASNTEGGLYNEQFF
TRBV3-1,few,TRBJ2-3,TRBD1,TGTGCCAGCAGCCAGGAGCACAGGGGATCAGATACGCAGTATTTT,CASSQEHRGSDTQYF
TRBV20-1,-,TRBJ2-2,-,TGCGGTGCTACCTTACACCCTAACACCGGGGAGCTGTTTTTT,CGATLHPNTGELFF
TRBV5-5,few,TRBJ2-3,-,TGTGCCAGCAGCTTACCCGTCCAGGGGCACCTGGTGGGTACGCAGTATTTT,CASSLPVQGHLVGTQYF
TRBV6-5,-,TRBJ2-3,TRBD2,TGTGCCAGCAGTTCATTTCTCGGGGGGACGAGCACAGATACGCAGTATTTT,CASSSFLGGTSTDTQYF
TRBV6-1,-,TRBJ1-3,TRBD1,TGTGCCAGCAGACAGGGGTCGTCTGGAAACACCATATATTTT,CASRQGSSGNTIYF
TRBV7-9,-,TRBJ2-3,TRBD2,TGTGCCAGCAGTCCCTTCCCGGGACTAGTTTCGGATACGCAGTATTTT,CASSPFPGLVSDTQYF
TRBV12-3/TRBV12-4,-,TRBJ2-1,-,TGTGCCAGCAGTTTTATTATAGCTGACAAGCAGTTCTTC,CASSFIIADKQFF
TRBV12-3/TRBV12-4,-,TRBJ1-3,-,TGTGCCAGCAGTACCAGAATTATCCGCGGTAACACCATATATTTT,CASSTRIIRGNTIYF
TRBV5-1,few,TRBJ1-3,-,TGCGCCAGCAGCTATACGGGGGTTTCTGGAAACACCATATATTTT,CASSYTGVSGNTIYF
TRBV6-2/TRBV6-3,few,TRBJ2-1,TRBD2,TGTGCCAGCAGCCGCGGGCTAGCGGGCCGAAGCTCCTACAATGAGCAGTTCTTC,CASSRGLAGRSSYNEQFF
TRBV5-6,-,TRBJ2-3,-,TGTGCCAGCAGCTTGGTGGTGGACCGGGGCAGGGAATATTCAGATACGCAGTATTTT,CASSLVVDRGREYSDTQYF
TRBV5-1,many,TRBJ2-2,-,TGCGCCAGCAGCTTGGTAGCAGCCTCCGGGGAGCTGTTTTTT,CASSLVAASGELFF
TRBV11-1,-,TRBJ2-1,TRBD1,TGTGCCAGCAGCTTAAGTATCGGGACAGAATTTGGCACTGAGCAGTTCTTC,CASSLSIGTEFGTEQFF
TRBV7-9,-,TRBJ1-2,TRBD1,TGTGCCAGCAGCCCGCCGGACAGGGGTGGCTATGGCTACACCTTC,CASSPPDRGGYGYTF